This entry lists 15 T cell receptor beta chains sequenced from one sample in a study of CD8 T cells in ankylosing spondylitis. The study's findings and limits: Blood from ankylosing spondylitis patients appeared to carry a characteristic roughly 8-variant TCR beta motif.

From the 5' RACE reads, TCRdb called clonotypes with MiXCR, one entry per CDR3 protein. The sample carries more than 250,000 distinct CDR3 sequences, 6.5% to 10% recorded once. No antigen is known for these receptors. The sample comprised blood, either unsorted or a sorted T cell fraction (not recorded which). The receptors derive from a male donor with ankylosing spondylitis.

This clonotype showed up just a few times. The chain's CDR3 is CASNTGGAVSEQFF. CDR3 coding DNA: TGTGCCAGTAATACAGGGGGCGCGGTGTCTGAGCAGTTCTTC. The chain couples TRBV7-8 to TRBJ2-1; 9 bases match TRBD1. The CDR3 runs to 14 residues. Looked up from germline, CDR1 is SGHVS and CDR2 is FQNEAQ. Trimming removed 9 bases from V and 9 bases from J; junction bases left unmatched: 12.

In its sample, this clonotype was seen a few times. This rearrangement joins TRBV7-9 to TRBJ2-6, with TRBD2 matching 8 bases. J gave up 2 bases and V 5 bases, and 2 bases lay outside the gene matches. This CDR3 is 15 amino acids long. Germline CDR1 and CDR2: SEHNR and FQNEAQ (reference sequence). CDR3 sequence (DNA): TGTGCCAGCAGCATTAGCGGGACTGGGGCCAACGTCCTGACTTTC. It is translated as CASSISGTGANVLTF. Using reference TRBV7-9 and TRBJ2-6 for the parts outside the CDR3, the full variable domain is DTGVSQNPRHKITKRGQNVTFRCDPISEHNRLYWYRQTLGQGPEFLTYFQNEAQLEKSRLLSDRFSAERPKGSFSTLEIQRTEQGDSAMYLCASSISGTGANVLTFGAGSRLTVL.

V gene TRBV4-1 combines with J gene TRBJ2-2; D possibly corresponds to TRBD1 (7 bases). Trimming pared 0 bases from V and 6 bases from J, leaving 23 bases between. The CDR3 covers 19 residues. Germline V gene lookup returns CDR1 MGHRA and CDR2 YSYEKL. In DNA form, the CDR3 reads TGCGCCAGCAGCCAAGAGGGGGTAGAAGTGGCCAGGGGGGCCGGGGAGCTGTTTTTT. This translates into CASSQEGVEVARGAGELFF.

The chain uses TRBV7-8 and TRBJ1-1; tentatively, D is TRBD1 (6 bases). The CDR3 has 14 residues. Germline V lookup: CDR1 SGHVS, CDR2 FQNEAQ. V lost 1 base and J lost 8, with 14 bases in between. In DNA, the CDR3 is TGTGCCAGCAGCTTAGATCCGGGACAAAGAGAAGCTTTCTTT. Amino acids: CASSLDPGQREAFF.

This sequence joins TRBV5-1 and TRBJ2-6, with no clear D. CDR3 length: 15 amino acids. V gave up 0 bases and J gave up 0 bases, with 4 bases separating them. Germline lookup yields CDR1 SGHRS and CDR2 YFSETQ. The CDR3 DNA is TGCGCCAGCAGCTTGGAGGCCTCTGGGGCCAACGTCCTGACTTTC. It translates to CASSLEASGANVLTF. The whole variable domain, filled in from reference TRBV5-1 and TRBJ2-6, reads KAGVTQTPRYLIKTRGQQVTLSCSPISGHRSVSWYQQTPGQGLQFLFEYFSETQRNKGNFPGRFSGRQFSNSRSEMNVSTLELGDSALYLCASSLEASGANVLTFGAGSRLTVL.

V usage is TRBV12-3 or TRBV12-4 and J usage is TRBJ2-5; 7 nucleotides align to TRBD2. CDR3 size: 15 residues. The V gene end was trimmed by 3 bases and the J gene end by 1 base; junction bases not matched to a gene: 5. For the CDR3, the DNA is TGTGCCAGCAGTTTGGGGGGAGGGGTCCAAGAGACCCAGTACTTC. Its protein is CASSLGGGVQETQYF.

This clonotype was found many times. V gene TRBV5-1 combines with J gene TRBJ2-7; 13 nucleotides align to TRBD2. Germline CDR1 reads SGHRS; CDR2 reads YFSETQ. The CDR3 runs 18 residues. Trimming took 4 bases from V and 2 from J; bases not matched to a gene: 12. Written as DNA, the CDR3 is TGCGCCAGCAGCCGGGAGACGGGGACTAGCGGGATTACCTACGAGCAGTACTTC. As protein: CASSRETGTSGITYEQYF. The variable domain in full, completed from reference TRBV5-1 and TRBJ2-7, reads KAGVTQTPRYLIKTRGQQVTLSCSPISGHRSVSWYQQTPGQGLQFLFEYFSETQRNKGNFPGRFSGRQFSNSRSEMNVSTLELGDSALYLCASSRETGTSGITYEQYFGPGTRLTVT.

This clonotype has at least ten counts. This rearrangement joins TRBV4-3 to TRBJ2-1; no clear D. V lost 0 bases and J lost 3, with 12 bases in between. Germline CDR1 and CDR2: LGHNA and YSLEER. The CDR3 length is 16 residues. In nucleotides, the CDR3 is TGCGCCAGCAGCCAAGATTCTCAAACAGTCTACAATGAGCAGTTCTTC. It is translated as CASSQDSQTVYNEQFF.

This clonotype came up a few times. The chain uses TRBV21-1 and TRBJ2-1; the table's D call of TRBD2 was not tested on the DNA. TRBV21-1 is a recognized pseudogene. The CDR3 has 17 residues. CDR3 sequence reads: CASSYRTSGNSYNEQFF. In DNA form, the CDR3 reads TGTGCCAGCAGCTATAGGACTAGCGGGAATTCCTACAATGAGCAGTTCTTC.

This clonotype was detected many times. V gene TRBV2 combines with J gene TRBJ1-2, with 7 bases matching TRBD1. The CDR3 loop spans 17 amino acids. Per germline, CDR1 SNHLY and CDR2 FYNNEI. V shed 4 bases and J 2 bases; nucleotides not matched to a gene: 13. The CDR3 coding sequence is TGTGCCAGCAGTGCTTCTATGGGACAGAGCTTGAACTATGGCTACACCTTC. Its protein product is CASSASMGQSLNYGYTF.

The sample holds a few counts of this clonotype. J is TRBJ2-7 and V is TRBV24-1; D is unresolved. The CDR3 is 13 amino acids. The V end lost 3 bases, the J end lost 6 bases, and 11 bases lay between the germline ends. CDR1 and CDR2 (germline): KGHDR, SFDVKD. The CDR3 DNA is TGTGCCACCAGTGATAACACAATGCTCGAGCAGTACTTC. Residues: CATSDNTMLEQYF.

This clonotype appeared many times. The chain couples TRBV3-1 to TRBJ1-2; possible D gene TRBD1, 6 bases. CDR3 length: 14 residues. V was shortened by 4 bases and J by 1 base, with 10 bases between the two germline ends. Germline assignment: CDR1 LGHDT and CDR2 YNNKEL (reference sequence). The CDR3 reads CASSRGGFNYGYTF. The DNA of the CDR3 is TGTGCCAGCAGCCGAGGGGGATTTAACTATGGCTACACCTTC.

This clonotype showed up just a few times. The chain recombines TRBV5-1 with TRBJ2-5; 10 bases fit TRBD1. This CDR3 comprises 16 residues. J lost 4 bases, V lost 0 bases, and 6 bases had no gene match. CDR1 is SGHRS and CDR2 is YFSETQ in the germline V gene. The CDR3, as DNA: TGCGCCAGCAGCTTGGCCGGACAGGGGGGCCGAGAGACCCAGTACTTC. It is translated as CASSLAGQGGRETQYF.

This clonotype was detected only a few times. The V gene is TRBV29-1, the J gene TRBJ1-1; maybe TRBD1 (6 bases). The CDR3 has 16 amino acids. Germline loops: CDR1 SQVTM, CDR2 ANQGSEA. V lost 0 bases and J 1 base, leaving 15 bases between the germline ends. CDR3 sequence: CSVEDIAGVGNTEAFF. CDR3 DNA sequence: TGCAGCGTTGAAGATATCGCAGGGGTCGGGAACACTGAAGCTTTCTTT.

This clonotype was found many times. One junction end does not reproduce the germline sequence, and a read error may be involved. V gene TRBV7-8 combines with J gene TRBJ1-1; possibly TRBD1 for D (5 bases). Germline values: CDR1 SGHVS, CDR2 FQNEAQ. The CDR3 runs 16 residues. This chain's CDR3 is CASSLARQSMNTEAFF. The CDR3 DNA follows: TGTGCCAGCAGCCTAGCGCGACAGAGCATGAACACTGAAGCTTTCTTT.